This is a list of T cell receptor beta chains from one sample in a study of molecular identifiers for immune sequencing clone quantification. A single record per CDR3 protein comes from TCRdb applying MiXCR to the PCR reads. The sample lists about 510,000 distinct CDR3 sequences; 25% were seen once. The sequencing sample was made of naive CD8+ T cells from blood, with Jurkat cell RNA spiked in. All receptors come from a human donor in good health. Some libraries in this study had Jurkat cell RNA spiked in. The CDR3 runs from the conserved cysteine through the conserved F or W. Each record gives: CDR3 protein, V gene, D gene, J gene. A D gene is named only where the DNA matches it firmly.

cdr3_aa: CASSPSTAANNQPQHF
v_call: TRBV18
d_call: -
j_call: TRBJ1-5

cdr3_aa: CASSLVGTSEQYF
v_call: TRBV5-1
d_call: -
j_call: TRBJ2-7

cdr3_aa: CASSQGLGREDTQYF
v_call: TRBV4-1
d_call: -
j_call: TRBJ2-3

cdr3_aa: CASSALAGLGETQYF
v_call: TRBV2
d_call: TRBD2
j_call: TRBJ2-5

cdr3_aa: CASSYSRSGSNTEAFF
v_call: TRBV6-2/TRBV6-3
d_call: -
j_call: TRBJ1-1

cdr3_aa: CAPLYVQSTDTQYF
v_call: TRBV28
d_call: -
j_call: TRBJ2-3

cdr3_aa: CASSPTGPSYEQFF
v_call: TRBV12-3/TRBV12-4
d_call: -
j_call: TRBJ2-1

cdr3_aa: CASSILQNTGELFF
v_call: TRBV19
d_call: -
j_call: TRBJ2-2

cdr3_aa: CSARDQGSTPELFF
v_call: TRBV20-1
d_call: -
j_call: TRBJ2-2

cdr3_aa: CASSFGTRGVETQYF
v_call: TRBV12-3/TRBV12-4
d_call: -
j_call: TRBJ2-5

cdr3_aa: CARRHAGGPDTGELFF
v_call: TRBV4-3
d_call: TRBD2
j_call: TRBJ2-2

cdr3_aa: CASSNGGRSNQPQHF
v_call: TRBV19
d_call: -
j_call: TRBJ1-5

cdr3_aa: CASSYRPPSGTGELFF
v_call: TRBV6-2/TRBV6-3
d_call: -
j_call: TRBJ2-2